Each of the 9 T cell receptor beta chains below was sequenced from the same sample in a study of blood T cell repertoires in COVID-19. Repertoires were generated with immunoSEQ multiplex PCR, while TCRdb's copy carries only in-frame clones and drops some. The repertoire holds some 360,000 clones, 85% to 90% seen once, with 0.85% to 1.3% in the top ten. Sequencing was done on a sample of PBMCs or T cells enriched from blood (not recorded which). All receptors come from a young woman who had been exposed to COVID-19.

V and J are TRBV12-2 and TRBJ1-2; the table's D call TRBD1 went unverified against the DNA. TRBV12-2 represents a pseudogene. This CDR3 has 16 amino acids. The CDR3 nucleotides are TGTGCAAGTCGCTTAGGTCTGTCAGGGGCGAACTATGGCTACACCTTC. This codes for CASRLGLSGANYGYTF.

The genes are TRBV28 and TRBJ2-7; D may be TRBD2 (6 bases). Germline V gene lookup returns CDR1 MDHEN and CDR2 SYDVKM. V was trimmed by 6 bases and J by 0 bases, leaving 6 bases between them. The length of the CDR3 is 12 residues. CDR3 region: CASRDYSYEQYF. The CDR3 nucleotides are TGTGCCAGCAGGGACTACTCCTACGAGCAGTACTTC.

V gene TRBV3-1 (or the pseudogene TRBV3-2) combines with J gene TRBJ1-1; D is uncertain. Trimming cost V 1 base and J 1 base, with 10 bases left between them. The CDR3 is 15 residues long. Germline CDR1 and CDR2: LGHDT and YNNKEL (reference sequence). The DNA of the CDR3 is TGTGCCAGCAGCCAAGCAGGCAGGCAGAACACTGAAGCTTTCTTT. Its protein product is CASSQAGRQNTEAFF.

The rearrangement links TRBV11-3 to TRBJ2-2; 9 positions match TRBD2. J gave up 6 bases and V 7 bases, and 15 bases lay outside the gene matches. The CDR3 runs to 17 residues. Looked up from germline, CDR1 is SGHNT and CDR2 is YENEEA. The DNA for the CDR3 is TGTGCCAGCACCCCGTTTCCCCTAGCGGGAAGGTCCGGGGAGCTGTTTTTT. This encodes CASTPFPLAGRSGELFF. The full variable domain, completed using reference TRBV11-3 and TRBJ2-2, is EAGVVQSPRYKIIEKKQPVAFWCNPISGHNTLYWYLQNLGQGPELLIRYENEEAVDDSQLPKDRFSAERLKGVDSTLKIQPAELGDSAVYLCASTPFPLAGRSGELFFGEGSRLTVL.

The chain carries TRBV14 and TRBJ1-3; 9 bases fit TRBD1. The CDR3 extends over 14 amino acids. V gave up 4 bases and J gave up 2 bases; unmatched junction bases: 0. Germline loops: CDR1 SGHDN, CDR2 FVKESK. Written as DNA, the CDR3 is TGTGCCAGCAGCCGGACAGGGGCTGGAAACACCATATATTTT. It is translated as CASSRTGAGNTIYF.

The count of this clone is one. The rearrangement joins TRBV3-1 (or the pseudogene TRBV3-2) to TRBJ2-2; no clear D gene. Germline V gene lookup returns CDR1 LGHDT and CDR2 YNNKEL (reference sequence). The CDR3 consists of 12 residues. V was trimmed by 4 bases and J by 7 bases, leaving 7 bases between them. The CDR3 sequence is CASSLQVGELFF. DNA for the CDR3: TGTGCCAGCAGCCTTCAGGTCGGGGAGCTGTTTTTT.

V usage is TRBV6-5 and J usage is TRBJ2-1, with 9 bases fitting TRBD2. After removal of 7 bases from V and 7 bases from J, the junction contained 8 bases not matched to a gene. The length of the CDR3 is 14 residues. Per the germline V gene, CDR1 is MNHEY and CDR2 is SVGAGI. The CDR3 DNA follows: TGTGCCAGCACCCGTAGCGGGAGTGGGAATGAGCAGTTCTTC. Its translation is CASTRSGSGNEQFF.

V is TRBV28 and J is TRBJ1-2, with 9 bases matching TRBD1. The V gene's germline CDR1 is MDHEN and CDR2 SYDVKM. The V gene end was trimmed by 5 bases and the J gene end by 5 bases; junction bases not matched to a gene: 3. This CDR3 spans 13 amino acids. Here the CDR3 DNA reads TGTGCCAGCAGTGCGGACAGGGGATATGGCTACACCTTC. Protein product: CASSADRGYGYTF.

V usage is TRBV4-1 and J usage is TRBJ1-2; D perhaps matches TRBD1 (6 bases). Trimming pared 1 base from V and 6 bases from J, leaving 18 bases between. The CDR3 consists of 16 residues. Germline V gene sequence: CDR1 MGHRA, CDR2 YSYEKL. DNA for the CDR3: TGCGCCAGCAGCCAAGGGGCAGGGGAGAGTTCCGATGGCTACACCTTC. It encodes CASSQGAGESSDGYTF.